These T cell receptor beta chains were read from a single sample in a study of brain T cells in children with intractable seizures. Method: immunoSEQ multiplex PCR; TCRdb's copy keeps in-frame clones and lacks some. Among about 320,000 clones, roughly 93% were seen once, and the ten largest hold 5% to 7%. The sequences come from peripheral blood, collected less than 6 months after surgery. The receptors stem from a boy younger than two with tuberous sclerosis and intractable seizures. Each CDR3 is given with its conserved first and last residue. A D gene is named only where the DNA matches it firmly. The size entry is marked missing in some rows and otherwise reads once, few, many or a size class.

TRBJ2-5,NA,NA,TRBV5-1,CASSLFPGETQYF,TGCGCCAGCAGCTTATTTCCCGGAGAGACCCAGTACTTC
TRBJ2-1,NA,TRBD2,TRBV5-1,CASSSNIGGLAYNEQFF,TGCGCCAGCAGCTCCAATATTGGGGGACTAGCGTACAATGAGCAGTTCTTC
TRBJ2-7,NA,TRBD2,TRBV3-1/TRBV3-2,CASSQEAGGTYEQYF,TGTGCCAGCAGCCAAGAGGCGGGAGGTACCTACGAGCAGTACTTC
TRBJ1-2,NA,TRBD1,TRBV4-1,CASSHDGTGRYGYTF,TGCGCCAGCAGCCACGACGGGACAGGACGCTATGGCTACACCTTC
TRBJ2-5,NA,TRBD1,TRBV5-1,CASSLEGAKETQYF,TGCGCCAGCAGCTTGGAGGGGGCGAAAGAGACCCAGTACTTC
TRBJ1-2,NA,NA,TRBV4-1,CASSLRVLNYGYTF,TGCGCCAGCAGCCTCCGGGTCCTTAACTATGGCTACACCTTC
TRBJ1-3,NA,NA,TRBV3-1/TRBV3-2,CASSPVWFGNTIYF,TGTGCCAGCAGCCCAGTCTGGTTTGGAAACACCATATATTTT
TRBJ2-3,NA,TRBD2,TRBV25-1,CASSPRTSPGFETQYF,TGTGCCAGCAGTCCAAGGACTAGCCCGGGGTTTGAGACGCAGTATTTT
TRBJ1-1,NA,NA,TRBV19,CASTGFLNTEAFF,TGTGCCAGTACAGGGTTTTTGAACACTGAAGCTTTCTTT
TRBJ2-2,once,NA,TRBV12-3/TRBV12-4,CASSNRVTGELFF,TGTGCCAGCAGCAACAGGGTGACCGGGGAGCTGTTTTTT
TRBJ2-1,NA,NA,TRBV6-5,CASRPLGGEQFF,TGTGCCAGCAGGCCCCTGGGGGGTGAGCAGTTCTTC
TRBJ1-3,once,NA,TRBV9,CASSVSLSGNTIYF,TGTGCCAGCAGCGTAAGCCTGAGCGGAAACACCATATATTTT
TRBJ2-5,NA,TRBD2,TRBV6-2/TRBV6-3,CASSWGSGESRETQYF,TGTGCCAGCAGTTGGGGTAGCGGGGAGTCTCGGGAGACCCAGTACTTC
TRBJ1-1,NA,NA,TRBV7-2,CASSFDSMNTEAFF,TGTGCCAGCAGCTTCGACTCCATGAACACTGAAGCTTTCTTT
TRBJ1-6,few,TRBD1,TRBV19,CASSMVDRYNSPLHF,TGTGCCAGTAGTATGGTGGACAGGTACAATTCACCCCTCCACTTT
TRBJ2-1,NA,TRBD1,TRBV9,CASSPRPGQSYNEQFF,TGTGCCAGCAGCCCGCGACCGGGACAGAGCTACAATGAGCAGTTCTTC
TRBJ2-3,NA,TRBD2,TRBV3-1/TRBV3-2,CASSQLASGGDTQYF,TGTGCCAGCAGCCAGCTGGCTAGCGGAGGAGATACGCAGTATTTT
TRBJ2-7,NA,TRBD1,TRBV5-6,CASSFLDRGPYEQYF,TGTGCCAGCAGTTTCCTGGACAGGGGGCCCTACGAGCAGTACTTC
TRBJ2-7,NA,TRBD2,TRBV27,CASSFGTSGSYEQYF,TGTGCCAGCAGTTTCGGGACTAGCGGAAGCTACGAGCAGTACTTC
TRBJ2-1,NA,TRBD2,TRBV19,CASSSLRLAGRGNEQFF,TGTGCCAGTAGTTCCCTCCGACTAGCGGGAAGAGGCAATGAGCAGTTCTTC
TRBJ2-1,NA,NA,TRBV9,CASSGKGGRTDNEQFF,TGTGCCAGCAGCGGAAAAGGGGGGCGGACCGACAATGAGCAGTTCTTC
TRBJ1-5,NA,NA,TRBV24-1,CATSDSDSNQPQHF,TGTGCCACCAGTGACTCAGATAGCAATCAGCCCCAGCATTTT
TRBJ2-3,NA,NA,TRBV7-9,CASSLEGEIRNTDTQYF,TGTGCCAGCAGCTTAGAGGGCGAGATCCGAAACACAGATACGCAGTATTTT
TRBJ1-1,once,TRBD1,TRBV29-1,CSVGGTVNTEAFF,TGCAGCGTTGGAGGGACAGTGAACACTGAAGCTTTCTTT
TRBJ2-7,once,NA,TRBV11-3,CASSPGGSASYEQYF,TGTGCCAGCAGCCCGGGGGGCAGTGCCTCCTACGAGCAGTACTTC
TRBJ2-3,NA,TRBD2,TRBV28,CASSFGGGLAGGSGTDTQYF,TGTGCCAGCAGTTTCGGGGGTGGGCTAGCGGGCGGATCTGGCACAGATACGCAGTATTTT
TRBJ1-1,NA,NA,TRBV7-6,CASSLQGGAAFF,TGTGCCAGCAGCTTACAGGGTGGCGCAGCTTTCTTT
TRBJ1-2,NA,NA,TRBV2,CARPVRERDYGYTF,TGTGCCAGACCGGTCCGGGAGAGAGACTATGGCTACACCTTC
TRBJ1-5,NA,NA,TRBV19,CASSIQTLNQPQHF,TGTGCCAGTAGTATACAGACCCTCAATCAGCCCCAGCATTTT
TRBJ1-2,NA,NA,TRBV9,CASSVFPGAGYGYTF,TGTGCCAGCAGCGTTTTCCCGGGGGCAGGGTATGGCTACACCTTC
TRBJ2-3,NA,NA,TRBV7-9,CASSLPQGIADTQYF,TGTGCCAGCAGCTTGCCCCAGGGAATCGCAGATACGCAGTATTTT
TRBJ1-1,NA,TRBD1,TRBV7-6,CASSLGQGATENTEAFF,TGTGCCAGCAGCTTGGGACAGGGGGCCACGGAGAACACTGAAGCTTTCTTT
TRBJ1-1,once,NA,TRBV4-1,CASSPRQEVGTEAFF,TGCGCCAGCAGCCCCAGACAGGAGGTGGGCACTGAAGCTTTCTTT
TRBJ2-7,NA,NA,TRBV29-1,CSVSGSSYEQYF,TGCAGCGTCTCAGGGAGCTCCTACGAGCAGTACTTC
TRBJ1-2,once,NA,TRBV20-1,CSASPASGYTF,TGCAGTGCTTCCCCGGCGTCTGGCTACACCTTC
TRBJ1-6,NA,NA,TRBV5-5,CASSSSPSYNSPLHF,TGTGCCAGCAGCTCCAGCCCCTCCTATAATTCACCCCTCCACTTT